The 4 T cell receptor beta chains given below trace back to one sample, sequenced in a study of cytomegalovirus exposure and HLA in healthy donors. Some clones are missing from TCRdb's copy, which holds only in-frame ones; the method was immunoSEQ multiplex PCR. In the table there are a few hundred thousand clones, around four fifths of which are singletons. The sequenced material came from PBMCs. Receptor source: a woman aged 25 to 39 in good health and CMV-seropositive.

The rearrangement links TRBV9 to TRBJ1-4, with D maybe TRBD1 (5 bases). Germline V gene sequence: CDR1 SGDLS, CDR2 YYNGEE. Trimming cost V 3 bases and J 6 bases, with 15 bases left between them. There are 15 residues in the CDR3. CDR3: CASSATGTVHEKLFF. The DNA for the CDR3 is TGTGCCAGCAGCGCTACCGGGACCGTACATGAAAAACTGTTTTTT.

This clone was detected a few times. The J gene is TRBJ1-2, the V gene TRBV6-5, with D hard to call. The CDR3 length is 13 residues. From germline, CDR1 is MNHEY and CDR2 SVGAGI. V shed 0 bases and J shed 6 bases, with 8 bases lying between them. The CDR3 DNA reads TGTGCCAGCAGTTACTCGAGGTTTGATGGCTACACCTTC. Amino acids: CASSYSRFDGYTF.

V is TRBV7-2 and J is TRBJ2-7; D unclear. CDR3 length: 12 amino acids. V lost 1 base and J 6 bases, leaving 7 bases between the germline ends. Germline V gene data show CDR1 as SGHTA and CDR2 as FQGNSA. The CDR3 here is CASSLVLGEQYF. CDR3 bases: TGTGCCAGCAGCTTAGTTCTGGGCGAGCAGTACTTC.

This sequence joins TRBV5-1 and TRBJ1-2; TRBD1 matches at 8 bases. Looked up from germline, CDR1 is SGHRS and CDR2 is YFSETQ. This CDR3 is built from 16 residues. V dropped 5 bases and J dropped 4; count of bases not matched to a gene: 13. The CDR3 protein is CASSYAGTGGVYGYTF. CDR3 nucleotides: TGCGCCAGCAGTTATGCCGGTACAGGGGGTGTCTATGGCTACACCTTC.